This T cell receptor beta chain is from a study of early T cells in non-severe SARS-CoV-2 infection. Attachment of unique molecular identifiers to individual cDNA molecules was performed. TCRdb re-analysed the 5' RACE reads in MiXCR, keeping a single row per CDR3 protein. The sample has tens of thousands of distinct CDR3 sequences, 5% to 6.5% seen once. CDR1 is SEHNR, CDR2 FQNEAQ, per germline (reference sequence). The CDR3 has 12 amino acids. The V and J ends lost 3 bases and 7 bases respectively, with 9 bases between them. V gene TRBV7-9 combines with J gene TRBJ1-1, with unresolved D. The TCR was taken from an adult who was a healthcare worker with PCR-confirmed SARS-CoV-2 infection or an uninfected control (not recorded which). The input for sequencing was whole blood, taken at baseline. CDR3 coding DNA: TGTGCCAGCAGCTTTTTGCAGAGTGAAGCTTTCTTT. This encodes CASSFLQSEAFF.